This T cell receptor (beta chain) was identified in a study of shared clonotypes between healthy human individuals. Study-wide points: Naive CD4 clonotype sharing across a few donors was 4% to 5%. Naive subsets usually exceeded memory subsets in estimated richness.

This clone was recorded once. Its antigen is unknown. The germline V gene has CDR1 MDHEN and CDR2 SYDVKM. Trimming took 6 bases from V and 6 from J, leaving 23 bases between them. This CDR3 has 17 residues. Deep level was the assay's run setting. Sequencing was performed with immunoSEQ multiplex PCR; in TCRdb, only in-frame clones are kept and a portion is missing. The profile shows approximately 2,000,000 clones, around 92% of them singletons. The sequence derives from a man aged 18 to 35 in good health. Some clones in this sample may be carry-over from other donors' samples. The specimen sequenced was naive CD4+ T cells from PBMCs. Subset reported: CD45RA+ positively selected. The chain combines TRBV28 with TRBJ2-2; D may match TRBD1 or TRBD2 (5 bases each). This CDR3 is CASSSLRQYLAPGELFF. In DNA form, the CDR3 reads TGTGCCAGCAGCTCACTTAGACAGTATCTAGCCCCCGGGGAGCTGTTTTTT.